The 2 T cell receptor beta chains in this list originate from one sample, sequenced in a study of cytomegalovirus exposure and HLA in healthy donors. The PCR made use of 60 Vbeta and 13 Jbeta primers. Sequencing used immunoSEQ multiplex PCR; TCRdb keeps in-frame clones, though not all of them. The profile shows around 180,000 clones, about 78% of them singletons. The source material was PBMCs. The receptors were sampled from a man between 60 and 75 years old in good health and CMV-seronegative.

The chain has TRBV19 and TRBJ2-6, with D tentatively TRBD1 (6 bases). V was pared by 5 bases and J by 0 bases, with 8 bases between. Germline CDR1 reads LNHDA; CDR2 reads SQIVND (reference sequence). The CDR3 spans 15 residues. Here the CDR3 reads CASSGQNSGANVLTF. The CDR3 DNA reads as TGTGCCAGTAGTGGACAGAACTCTGGGGCCAACGTCCTGACTTTC.

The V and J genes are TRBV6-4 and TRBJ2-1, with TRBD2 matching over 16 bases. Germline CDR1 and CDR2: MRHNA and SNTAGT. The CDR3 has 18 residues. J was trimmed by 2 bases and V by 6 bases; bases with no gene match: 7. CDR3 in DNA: TGTGCCAGCAGCGCCGGGACTAGCGGGAGGGTCCCCTACAATGAGCAGTTCTTC. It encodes CASSAGTSGRVPYNEQFF.